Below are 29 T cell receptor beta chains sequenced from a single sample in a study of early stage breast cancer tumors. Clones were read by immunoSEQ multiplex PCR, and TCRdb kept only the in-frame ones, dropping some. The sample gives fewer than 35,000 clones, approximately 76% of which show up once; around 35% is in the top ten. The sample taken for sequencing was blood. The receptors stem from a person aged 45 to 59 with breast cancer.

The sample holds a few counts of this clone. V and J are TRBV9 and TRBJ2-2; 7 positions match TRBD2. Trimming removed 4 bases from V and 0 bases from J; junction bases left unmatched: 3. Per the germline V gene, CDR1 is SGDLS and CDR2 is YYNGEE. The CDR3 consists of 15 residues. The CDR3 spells CASSPGTTNTGELFF. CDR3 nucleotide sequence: TGTGCCAGCAGCCCCGGGACTACGAACACCGGGGAGCTGTTTTTT. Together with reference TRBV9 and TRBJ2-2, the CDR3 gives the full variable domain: DSGVTQTPKHLITATGQRVTLRCSPRSGDLSVYWYQQSLDQGLQFLIQYYNGEERAKGNILERFSAQQFPDLHSELNLSSLELGDSALYFCASSPGTTNTGELFFGEGSRLTVL.

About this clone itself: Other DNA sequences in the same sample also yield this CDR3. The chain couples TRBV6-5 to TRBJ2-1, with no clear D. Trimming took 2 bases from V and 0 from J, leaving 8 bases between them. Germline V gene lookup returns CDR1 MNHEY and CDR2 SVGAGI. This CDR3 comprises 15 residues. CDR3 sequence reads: CASSYRQSSYNEQFF. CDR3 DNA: TGTGCCAGCAGTTACAGGCAGAGCTCCTACAATGAGCAGTTCTTC.

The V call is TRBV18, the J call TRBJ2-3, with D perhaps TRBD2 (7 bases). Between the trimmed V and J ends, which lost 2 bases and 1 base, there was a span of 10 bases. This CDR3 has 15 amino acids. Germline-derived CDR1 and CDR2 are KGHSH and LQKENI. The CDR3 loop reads CASSPGGAGTDTQYF. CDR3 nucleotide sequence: TGTGCCAGCTCACCAGGGGGGGCCGGCACAGATACGCAGTATTTT.

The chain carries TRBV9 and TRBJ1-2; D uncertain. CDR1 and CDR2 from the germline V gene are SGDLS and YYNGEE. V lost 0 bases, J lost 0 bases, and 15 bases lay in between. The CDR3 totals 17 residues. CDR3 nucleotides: TGTGCCAGCAGCGTAGCTAGCAGCTTAAGCCCTAACTATGGCTACACCTTC. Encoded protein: CASSVASSLSPNYGYTF.

This chain's CDR3 is CASSSSPKLAISNEQYF. CDR3 DNA: TGTGCCAGCAGTTCCTCCCCCAAACTAGCTATATCGAACGAGCAGTACTTC. The chain links TRBV7-6 to TRBJ2-7, with a tentative D call TRBD2 (6 bases). V was shortened by 6 bases and J by 5 bases, with 26 bases between the two germline ends. The CDR3 is made up of 17 amino acids. Germline CDR1 reads SGHVS; CDR2 reads FNYEAQ.

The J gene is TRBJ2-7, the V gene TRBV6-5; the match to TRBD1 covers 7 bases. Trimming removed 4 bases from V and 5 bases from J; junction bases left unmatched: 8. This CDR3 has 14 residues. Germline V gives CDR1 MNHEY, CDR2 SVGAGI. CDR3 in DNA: TGTGCCAGCAGTTTCACGACAGGGACCGACGAGCAGTACTTC. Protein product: CASSFTTGTDEQYF.

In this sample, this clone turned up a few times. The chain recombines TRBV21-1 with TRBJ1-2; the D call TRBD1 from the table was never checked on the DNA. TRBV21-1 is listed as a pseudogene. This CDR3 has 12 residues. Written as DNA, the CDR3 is TGTGCCAGCAGCACGACAGGTCATGGCTACACCTTC. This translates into CASSTTGHGYTF.

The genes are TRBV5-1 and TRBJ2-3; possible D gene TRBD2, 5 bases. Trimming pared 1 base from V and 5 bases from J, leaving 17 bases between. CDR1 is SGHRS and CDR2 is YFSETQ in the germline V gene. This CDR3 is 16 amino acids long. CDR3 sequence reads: CASSLNGDRNIDTQYF. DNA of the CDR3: TGCGCCAGCAGCTTGAACGGGGATAGGAATATAGATACGCAGTATTTT.

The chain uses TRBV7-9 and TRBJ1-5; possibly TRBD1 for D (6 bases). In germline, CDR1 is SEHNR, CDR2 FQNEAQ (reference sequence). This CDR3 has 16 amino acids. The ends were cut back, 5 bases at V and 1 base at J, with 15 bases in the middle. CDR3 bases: TGTGCCAGCAGCCCCCAACCAGGGGCAAGCAATCAGCCCCAGCATTTT. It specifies CASSPQPGASNQPQHF.

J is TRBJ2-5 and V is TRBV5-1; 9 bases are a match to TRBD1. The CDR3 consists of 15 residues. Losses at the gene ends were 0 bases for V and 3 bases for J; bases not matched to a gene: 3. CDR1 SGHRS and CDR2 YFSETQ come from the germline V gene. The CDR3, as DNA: TGCGCCAGCAGCTTGGAGGGACAGGGTAAAGAGACCCAGTACTTC. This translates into CASSLEGQGKETQYF. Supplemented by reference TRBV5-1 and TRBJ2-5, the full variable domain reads KAGVTQTPRYLIKTRGQQVTLSCSPISGHRSVSWYQQTPGQGLQFLFEYFSETQRNKGNFPGRFSGRQFSNSRSEMNVSTLELGDSALYLCASSLEGQGKETQYFGPGTRLLVL.

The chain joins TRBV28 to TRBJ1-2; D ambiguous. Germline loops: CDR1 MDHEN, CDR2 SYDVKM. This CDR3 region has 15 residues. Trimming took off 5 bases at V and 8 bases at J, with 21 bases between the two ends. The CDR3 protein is CASSPLDTPWKGYTF. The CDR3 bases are TGTGCCAGCAGTCCGCTTGATACGCCTTGGAAGGGCTACACCTTC.

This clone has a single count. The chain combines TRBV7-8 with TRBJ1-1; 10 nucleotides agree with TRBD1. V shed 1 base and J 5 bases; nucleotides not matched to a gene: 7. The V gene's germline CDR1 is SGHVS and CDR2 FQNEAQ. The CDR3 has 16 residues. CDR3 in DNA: TGTGCCAGCAGCTTAGTGACAGGGGGCGCGGGGACTGAAGCTTTCTTT. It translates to CASSLVTGGAGTEAFF.

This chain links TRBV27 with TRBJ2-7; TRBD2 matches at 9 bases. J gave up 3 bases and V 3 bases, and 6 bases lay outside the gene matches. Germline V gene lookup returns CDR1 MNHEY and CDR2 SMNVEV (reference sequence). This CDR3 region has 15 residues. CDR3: CASSFSTSGFYEQYF. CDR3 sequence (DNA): TGTGCCAGCAGTTTTAGTACTAGCGGGTTCTACGAGCAGTACTTC.

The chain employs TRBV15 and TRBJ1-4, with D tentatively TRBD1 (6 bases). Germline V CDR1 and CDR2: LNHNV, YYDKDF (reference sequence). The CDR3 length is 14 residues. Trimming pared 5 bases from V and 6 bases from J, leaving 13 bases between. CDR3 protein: CATSPGQRDEKLFF. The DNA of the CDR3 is TGTGCCACCAGCCCTGGACAGAGGGATGAAAAACTGTTTTTT.

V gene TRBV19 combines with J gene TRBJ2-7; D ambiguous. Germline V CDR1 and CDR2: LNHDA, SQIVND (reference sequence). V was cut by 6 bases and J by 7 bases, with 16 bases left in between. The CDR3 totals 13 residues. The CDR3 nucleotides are TGTGCCAGTAGCTTGCTGGGTCGGAAAGAGCAGTACTTC. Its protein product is CASSLLGRKEQYF.

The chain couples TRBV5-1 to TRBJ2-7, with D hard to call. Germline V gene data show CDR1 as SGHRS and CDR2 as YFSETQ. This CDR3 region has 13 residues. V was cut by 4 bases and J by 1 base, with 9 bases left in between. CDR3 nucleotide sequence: TGCGCCAGCAGCGCGGACCGGTCCTACGAGCAGTACTTC. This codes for CASSADRSYEQYF.

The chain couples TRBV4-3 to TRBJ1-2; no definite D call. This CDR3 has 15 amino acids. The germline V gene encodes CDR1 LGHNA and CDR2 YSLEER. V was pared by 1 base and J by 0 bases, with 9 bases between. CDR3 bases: TGCGCCAGCAGCCAAGTTACGAGAGCTAACTATGGCTACACCTTC. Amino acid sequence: CASSQVTRANYGYTF.

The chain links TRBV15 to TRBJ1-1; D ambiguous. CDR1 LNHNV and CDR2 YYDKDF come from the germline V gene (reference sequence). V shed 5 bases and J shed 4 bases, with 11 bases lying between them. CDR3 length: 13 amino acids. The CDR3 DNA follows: TGTGCCACCAGCTTTGGCTCTGGCACTGAAGCTTTCTTT. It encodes CATSFGSGTEAFF.

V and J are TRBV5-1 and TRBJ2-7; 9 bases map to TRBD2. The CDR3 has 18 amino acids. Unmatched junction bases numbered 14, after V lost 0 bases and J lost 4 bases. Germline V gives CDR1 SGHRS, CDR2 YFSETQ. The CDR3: CASSLAPGKAGGPYEQYF. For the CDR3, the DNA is TGCGCCAGCAGCTTGGCCCCGGGTAAGGCGGGAGGGCCTTACGAGCAGTACTTC.

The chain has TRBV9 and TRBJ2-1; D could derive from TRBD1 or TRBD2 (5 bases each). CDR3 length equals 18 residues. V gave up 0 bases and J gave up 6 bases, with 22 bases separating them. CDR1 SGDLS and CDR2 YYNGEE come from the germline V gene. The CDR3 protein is CASSVAQGRGGGANEQFF. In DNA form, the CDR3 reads TGTGCCAGCAGCGTAGCTCAAGGGCGAGGTGGGGGAGCCAATGAGCAGTTCTTC. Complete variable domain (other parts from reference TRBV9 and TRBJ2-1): DSGVTQTPKHLITATGQRVTLRCSPRSGDLSVYWYQQSLDQGLQFLIQYYNGEERAKGNILERFSAQQFPDLHSELNLSSLELGDSALYFCASSVAQGRGGGANEQFFGPGTRLTVL.

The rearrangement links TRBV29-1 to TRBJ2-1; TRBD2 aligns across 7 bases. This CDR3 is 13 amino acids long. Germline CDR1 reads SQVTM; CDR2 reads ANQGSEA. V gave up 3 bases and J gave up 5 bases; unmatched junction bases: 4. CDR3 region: CSVDGRRNNEQFF. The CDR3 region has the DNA TGCAGCGTTGACGGGAGGCGTAACAATGAGCAGTTCTTC.

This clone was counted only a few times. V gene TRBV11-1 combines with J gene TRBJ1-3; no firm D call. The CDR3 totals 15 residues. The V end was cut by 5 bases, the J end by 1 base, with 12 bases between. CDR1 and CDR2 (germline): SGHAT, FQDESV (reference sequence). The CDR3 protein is CASSQSPGSGNTIYF. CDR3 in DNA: TGTGCCAGCAGCCAATCCCCAGGATCTGGAAACACCATATATTTT. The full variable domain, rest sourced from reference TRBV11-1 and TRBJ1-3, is EAEVAQSPRYKITEKSQAVAFWCDPISGHATLYWYRQILGQGPELLVQFQDESVVDDSQLPKDRFSAERLKGVDSTLKIQPAELGDSAMYLCASSQSPGSGNTIYFGEGSWLTVV.

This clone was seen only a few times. The CDR3, as DNA: TGTGCCAGCAGCCAAGAGGGGGGACTCAATGAAAAACTGTTTTTT. The encoded protein is CASSQEGGLNEKLFF. The chain combines TRBV2 with TRBJ1-4; TRBD1 is a possible D gene (6 bases). Germline V gives CDR1 SNHLY, CDR2 FYNNEI. The CDR3 has 15 amino acids. V lost 6 bases to trimming and J lost 5 bases, with 16 bases between them. Looking up the rest from reference TRBV2 and TRBJ1-4 gives the full variable domain: EPEVTQTPSHQVTQMGQEVILRCVPISNHLYFYWYRQILGQKVEFLVSFYNNEISEKSEIFDDQFSVERPDGSNFTLKIRSTKLEDSAMYFCASSQEGGLNEKLFFGSGTQLSVL.

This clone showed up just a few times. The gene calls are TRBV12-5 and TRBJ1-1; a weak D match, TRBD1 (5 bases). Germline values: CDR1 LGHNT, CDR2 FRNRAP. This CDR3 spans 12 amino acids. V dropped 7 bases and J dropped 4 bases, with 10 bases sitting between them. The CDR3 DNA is TGTGCTAGTGCGATAGGGGCCACTGAAGCTTTCTTT. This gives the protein CASAIGATEAFF.

CDR3 sequence (DNA): TGTGCCAGCAGGCCGACAGGGCCCACAGATACGCAGTATTTT. As protein: CASRPTGPTDTQYF. The chain carries TRBV25-1 and TRBJ2-3; 7 bases map to TRBD1. Germline CDR1 and CDR2: MGHDK and SYGVNS. The CDR3 is made up of 14 amino acids. V trimming: 6 bases; J trimming: 2 bases; junction bases outside the gene matches: 5.

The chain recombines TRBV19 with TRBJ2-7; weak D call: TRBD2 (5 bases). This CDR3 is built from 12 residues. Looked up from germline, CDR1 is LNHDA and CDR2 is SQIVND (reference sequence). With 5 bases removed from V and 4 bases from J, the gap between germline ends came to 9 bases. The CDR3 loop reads CASSRGLYEQYF. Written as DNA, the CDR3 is TGTGCCAGTAGTCGAGGACTTTACGAGCAGTACTTC.

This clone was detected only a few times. The CDR3 nucleotides are TGTGCCAGCAGCCAAGATCTGGGAGGGGGCCCCACTGAAGCTTTCTTT. It codes for CASSQDLGGGPTEAFF. This chain joins TRBV4-2 and TRBJ1-1, with 7 positions matching TRBD1. CDR3 size: 16 residues. V was pared by 0 bases and J by 4 bases, with 8 bases of the junction left unmatched. The V gene's germline CDR1 is LGHNA and CDR2 YNFKEQ.

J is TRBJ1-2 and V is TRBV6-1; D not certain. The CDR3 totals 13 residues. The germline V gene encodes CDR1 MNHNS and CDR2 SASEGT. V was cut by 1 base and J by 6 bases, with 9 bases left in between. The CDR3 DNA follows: TGTGCCAGCAGTGAAGTGGCGGTCGATGGCTACACCTTC. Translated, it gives CASSEVAVDGYTF.

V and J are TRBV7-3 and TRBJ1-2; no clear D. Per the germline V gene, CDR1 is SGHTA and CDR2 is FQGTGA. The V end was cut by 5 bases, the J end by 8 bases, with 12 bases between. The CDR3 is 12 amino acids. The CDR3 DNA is TGTGCCAGCAGCCCCGGGGATTGGGGCTACACCTTC. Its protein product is CASSPGDWGYTF.